This TCR beta chain was obtained from a study of T cell repertoires in cytomegalovirus infection. In this sample, this clonotype turned up many times. What it recognizes is unknown. TCRdb independently ran MiXCR on the reads; one entry per CDR3 protein. The sample gives about 570,000 distinct CDR3 sequences, around two fifths of which show up once; 48% is in the top ten. Study-wide results and caveats: Clonotypes of TCR beta that were HLA-C-restricted and CMV-specific dominated the ex vivo response. Identification of carriers of CMV plus the relevant HLA was achieved through cumulative public TCR beta family frequency.

Germline assignment: CDR1 SGHTA and CDR2 FQGNSA. The CDR3 runs 12 residues. Between the trimmed V and J ends, which lost 2 bases and 5 bases, there was a span of 5 bases. The material was cultured PBMCs, obtained from culture after CMV antigen stimulation. V and J are TRBV7-2 and TRBJ2-3; D gene ambiguous. The receptor comes from a human donor in good health (CMV status not recorded). Some clones in this sample may be carry-over from other donors' samples. The CDR3 region is CASSLYQDTQYF. The CDR3 bases are TGTGCCAGCAGCTTATATCAAGATACGCAGTATTTT.